This T cell receptor beta chain is from a study of blood T cell repertoires in COVID-19. Whole-study context: Nucleic acid was either cDNA or gDNA, and it came from T cells, B-cell-depleted T cells, or PBMCs.

In the source study's methods: Nucleated cell counts were estimated from reference gene primer amplification. Sequencing used immunoSEQ multiplex PCR; TCRdb keeps in-frame clones, though not all of them. V and J calls and clone size follow that table, whereas D and trimming were derived from the DNA. Among nearly 350,000 clones listed, about nine tenths were seen once. This CDR3 has 12 residues. The V segment lost 4 bases and the J segment 10 bases; nucleotides outside the gene matches: 6. Per the germline V gene, CDR1 is LGHDT and CDR2 is YNNKEL (reference sequence). The V call is TRBV3-1 (or the pseudogene TRBV3-2), the J call TRBJ1-1; 7 positions match TRBD1. This receptor was identified in a woman aged 45-65 years with COVID-19, enrolled during active disease. Material: peripheral blood. The chain's CDR3 is CASSPDRAGAFF. The CDR3 region has the DNA TGTGCCAGCAGCCCTGACAGGGCCGGAGCTTTCTTT.